These T cell receptor beta chains were read from a single sample in a study of beta chain features in type 1 diabetes. Using immunoSEQ multiplex PCR, the repertoire was profiled, and TCRdb retains in-frame clones only, with some absent. The sample has about half a million clones, about an eighth seen once; the top ten hold approximately 0.045%. Sequencing input: naive CD4+ T cells from blood. The receptor source for this set is a woman younger than 30 in good health. CDR3s include the opening cysteine and the closing phenylalanine or tryptophan. Each record gives: V gene, clone size, J gene, D gene, CDR3 DNA, CDR3 protein. D genes are given only for firm matches. Where a row states a size, it is once, few, many or the class of an expanded clone; other rows omit it.

V gene: TRBV15
clone size: NA
J gene: TRBJ2-3
D gene: NA
CDR3 DNA: TGTGCCACCAGCAGAGTGACAGATACGCAGTATTTT
CDR3 protein: CATSRVTDTQYF

V gene: TRBV2
clone size: few
J gene: TRBJ1-5
D gene: NA
CDR3 DNA: TGTGCCAGCAGCGGGGGGAATCAGCCCCAGCATTTT
CDR3 protein: CASSGGNQPQHF

V gene: TRBV14
clone size: NA
J gene: TRBJ1-1
D gene: NA
CDR3 DNA: TGTGCCAGCACCTTCGGTGACACTGAAGCTTTCTTT
CDR3 protein: CASTFGDTEAFF

V gene: TRBV14
clone size: many
J gene: TRBJ2-1
D gene: TRBD2
CDR3 DNA: TGTGCCAGCAGCTCCCCGGCTAGCGGGATACTGTTCTTC
CDR3 protein: CASSSPASGILFF

V gene: TRBV29-1
clone size: NA
J gene: TRBJ1-4
D gene: NA
CDR3 DNA: TGCAGCGTTGTCGAGGGGCCGAGTGAAAAACTGTTTTTT
CDR3 protein: CSVVEGPSEKLFF

V gene: TRBV7-2
clone size: once
J gene: TRBJ2-7
D gene: NA
CDR3 DNA: TGTGCCAGCAGCGTCCGGGACCCCATCGGAGGCGAGCAGTACTTC
CDR3 protein: CASSVRDPIGGEQYF

V gene: TRBV2
clone size: NA
J gene: TRBJ2-1
D gene: TRBD2
CDR3 DNA: TGTGCCAGCGCTGCGACTAGCACGAGCTACAATGAGCAGTTCTTC
CDR3 protein: CASAATSTSYNEQFF

V gene: TRBV7-8
clone size: NA
J gene: TRBJ2-1
D gene: TRBD2
CDR3 DNA: TGTGCCAGCAGCACGGGACTACCCTACAATGAGCAGTTCTTC
CDR3 protein: CASSTGLPYNEQFF

V gene: TRBV11-2
clone size: few
J gene: TRBJ1-4
D gene: NA
CDR3 DNA: TGTGCCAGCAGCTGGGGCCAACGAGAACTGTTTTTT
CDR3 protein: CASSWGQRELFF

V gene: TRBV5-1
clone size: few
J gene: TRBJ2-5
D gene: NA
CDR3 DNA: TGCGCCAGCAGCCTTTCAAGGGAGACCCAGTACTTC
CDR3 protein: CASSLSRETQYF

V gene: TRBV7-6
clone size: NA
J gene: TRBJ1-1
D gene: NA
CDR3 DNA: TGTGCCAGCAGCTTAGAACCCGATACTGAAGCTTTCTTT
CDR3 protein: CASSLEPDTEAFF

V gene: TRBV7-8
clone size: few
J gene: TRBJ1-5
D gene: NA
CDR3 DNA: TGTGCCAGCAGCTCCCGGCTGCGGGTCCAGCCCCAGCATTTT
CDR3 protein: CASSSRLRVQPQHF

V gene: TRBV30
clone size: few
J gene: TRBJ2-5
D gene: NA
CDR3 DNA: TGTGCCTGGAGTTACCAGATTCAAGAGACCCAGTACTTC
CDR3 protein: CAWSYQIQETQYF